These 13 T cell receptor beta chains were all obtained from the same sample, sequenced in a study of siplizumab effects on memory and regulatory T cells. Clones were read by immunoSEQ multiplex PCR, and TCRdb kept only the in-frame ones, dropping some. Here the sample spans approximately 94,000 clones, approximately 94% being singletons. Input material: non-Treg CD4+ T cells sorted from blood. Receptors originate from a human donor in good health.

The genes are TRBV30 and TRBJ1-2; D ambiguous. The germline V and J ends were trimmed by 7 bases and 4 bases, with 22 bases remaining between them. This CDR3 comprises 15 residues. Germline V gene sequence: CDR1 GTSNPN, CDR2 SVGIG (reference sequence). The CDR3 is CAYQVYIGEAYGYTF. The DNA of the CDR3 is TGTGCCTACCAAGTGTATATCGGGGAAGCCTATGGCTACACCTTC.

In nucleotides, the CDR3 is TGTGCCAGCAGCCCCCGACAGGGCGGTGCCGGGGAGCTGTTTTTT. As protein: CASSPRQGGAGELFF. V usage is TRBV9 and J usage is TRBJ2-2, with 7 bases matching TRBD1. The CDR3 covers 15 residues. The V and J ends lost 4 bases and 6 bases, in that order; junction bases with no gene match: 9. CDR1 and CDR2 from the germline V gene are SGDLS and YYNGEE.

This clone was seen a single time. The rearrangement links TRBV28 to TRBJ1-4, with 12 bases fitting TRBD1. This CDR3 contains 20 residues. CDR1 and CDR2 (germline): MDHEN, SYDVKM. V was clipped by 6 bases and J by 5 bases; unmatched bases: 19. DNA of the CDR3: TGTGCCAGCAGCCCGGGACAGGGGGCGCGGAGTGTCTCCCAAAATGAAAAACTGTTTTTT. It translates to CASSPGQGARSVSQNEKLFF.

The rearrangement joins TRBV7-3 to TRBJ2-3; 13 nucleotides match TRBD2. The germline gives CDR1 SGHTA, CDR2 FQGTGA. Trimming removed 5 bases from V and 2 bases from J; junction bases left unmatched: 4. This CDR3 is built from 16 residues. CDR3 sequence reads: CASSTGLAGSTDTQYF. As DNA, the CDR3 is TGTGCCAGCAGCACGGGACTAGCGGGGTCCACAGATACGCAGTATTTT.

The chain has TRBV28 and TRBJ1-2; D uncertain. Germline V lookup: CDR1 MDHEN, CDR2 SYDVKM. The CDR3 is made up of 13 amino acids. V lost 10 bases and J 0 bases, leaving 12 bases between the germline ends. This CDR3 is CATILSTNYGYTF. The CDR3 coding sequence is TGTGCCACCATACTGTCTACTAACTATGGCTACACCTTC.

The chain couples TRBV4-2 to TRBJ2-1; D gene unclear. The CDR3 has 14 residues. The V gene lost 1 base and the J gene lost 2 bases, with 6 bases spanning the gap. Per germline, CDR1 LGHNA and CDR2 YNFKEQ. The CDR3 here is CASSQGVAYNEQFF. The CDR3 region has the DNA TGTGCCAGCAGCCAAGGGGTGGCCTACAATGAGCAGTTCTTC.

In DNA form, the CDR3 reads TGTGCCAGCAGCCCACATGAGAGGTACGAGCAGTACTTC. Amino acids: CASSPHERYEQYF. V gene TRBV7-3 combines with J gene TRBJ2-7, with D unresolved. Germline-derived CDR1 and CDR2 are SGHTA and FQGTGA. V lost 5 bases, J lost 4 bases, and 12 bases lay in between. The CDR3 is 13 residues long. The full variable domain, its missing parts supplied by reference TRBV7-3 and TRBJ2-7, is GAGVSQTPSNKVTEKGKYVELRCDPISGHTALYWYRQSLGQGPEFLIYFQGTGAADDSGLPNDRFFAVRPEGSVSTLKIQRTERGDSAVYLCASSPHERYEQYFGPGTRLTVT.

V is TRBV6-5 and J is TRBJ2-1; D remains ambiguous. The CDR3 is 13 residues long. CDR1 is MNHEY, CDR2 SVGAGI, per germline. The ends were cut back, 0 bases at V and 8 bases at J, with 8 bases in the middle. CDR3 sequence: CASSYSWADEQFF. CDR3 sequence (DNA): TGTGCCAGCAGTTACTCATGGGCAGATGAGCAGTTCTTC.

The V gene is TRBV4-1, the J gene TRBJ2-3; 11 nucleotides match TRBD2. The CDR3 is 17 amino acids. V gave up 3 bases and J gave up 4 bases; unmatched junction bases: 9. The V gene's germline CDR1 is MGHRA and CDR2 YSYEKL. The CDR3 DNA reads TGCGCCAGCAGCCATAGTATGACTAGCGGGAAAGCAGATACGCAGTATTTT. Translating it yields CASSHSMTSGKADTQYF.

The CDR3 loop reads CASSFRQPNEQYF. In DNA form, the CDR3 reads TGTGCCAGCAGTTTCCGCCAACCCAACGAGCAGTACTTC. The rearrangement uses TRBV27 and TRBJ2-7; D remains unclear. Germline values: CDR1 MNHEY, CDR2 SMNVEV (reference sequence). V shed 3 bases and J shed 5 bases, with 11 bases lying between them. The CDR3 has 13 amino acids.

This sequence joins TRBV30 and TRBJ2-7; possibly TRBD2 for D (5 bases). The V gene's germline CDR1 is GTSNPN and CDR2 SVGIG (reference sequence). V shed 8 bases and J shed 3 bases, with 14 bases lying between them. The CDR3 has 12 amino acids. The CDR3 region is CALGGGGYEQYF. In nucleotides, the CDR3 is TGTGCCCTTGGCGGAGGAGGCTACGAGCAGTACTTC. The variable domain in full, with the rest retrieved from reference TRBV30 and TRBJ2-7, is SQTIHQWPATLVQPVGSPLSLECTVEGTSNPNLYWYRQAAGRGLQLLFYSVGIGQISSEVPQNLSASRPQDRQFILSSKKLLLSDSGFYLCALGGGGYEQYFGPGTRLTVT.

The rearrangement joins TRBV9 to TRBJ2-5, with a possible D match to TRBD2 (5 bases). Trimming pared 3 bases from V and 5 bases from J, leaving 17 bases between. Germline assignment: CDR1 SGDLS and CDR2 YYNGEE. The CDR3 runs to 15 residues. Here the CDR3 reads CASSAGNGNGETQYF. Written as DNA, the CDR3 is TGTGCCAGCAGCGCTGGCAACGGGAACGGGGAGACCCAGTACTTC.

This chain links TRBV7-9 with TRBJ1-1; D is ambiguous. This CDR3 region has 15 residues. The germline V gene has CDR1 SEHNR and CDR2 FQNEAQ (reference sequence). With 6 bases removed from V and 0 bases from J, the gap between germline ends came to 14 bases. CDR3 loop: CASSRSGTLNTEAFF. CDR3 sequence (DNA): TGTGCCAGCAGTAGATCTGGAACTTTGAACACTGAAGCTTTCTTT.